This record concerns one T cell receptor beta chain sequence. Profiling relied on immunoSEQ multiplex PCR, and the TCRdb table lists in-frame clones only, not all of them. This table holds about 100,000 clones, 91% found once. This record comes from a study of T cell responses to AZD1222 COVID-19 vaccine. This CDR3 comprises 14 residues. CDR1 and CDR2 from the germline V gene are SNHLY and FYNNEI. V gave up 1 base and J gave up 4 bases, with 10 bases separating them. Here the sequenced sample was peripheral blood, taken 28 days after the second AZD1222 dose. The chain has TRBV2 and TRBJ1-1; D gene unclear. The clonotype was recovered from an adult who received the AZD1222 COVID-19 vaccine. This CDR3 reads CASSEVGLGTEAFF. DNA of the CDR3: TGTGCCAGCAGTGAAGTAGGGTTGGGCACTGAAGCTTTCTTT.